These T cell receptor beta chains were read from a single sample in a study of T-cell memory formation after mild COVID-19. TCRdb fed the 5' RACE reads into MiXCR, producing one record per CDR3 protein. This sample has 250,000 to 350,000 distinct CDR3 sequences, with about 16% found just once. Sequenced sample: PBMCs or a T cell subset sorted from them (not recorded which). The receptors shown here come from a man between 18 and 35 years old who had mild COVID-19 (a few samples of this study predate the infection). Cell type and time point are not known. CDR3s include the opening cysteine and the closing phenylalanine or tryptophan. A D gene is named only where the DNA matches it firmly. A row's size may be missing; if present it is once, few, many or a size class.

abundance	j_gene	d_gene	v_gene	CDR3nt	CDR3aa
few	TRBJ1-1	-	TRBV7-9	TGTGCCAGCAGCCCCCCCGGGGGGATGAACACTGAAGCTTTCTTT	CASSPPGGMNTEAFF
-	TRBJ1-2	-	TRBV7-2	TGTGCCAGCAGACCCGGCCGGTCGTCTAACTATGGCTACACCTTC	CASRPGRSSNYGYTF
-	TRBJ1-5	-	TRBV29-1	TGCAGCGTTGCCCCCGACAATCAGCCCCAGCATTTT	CSVAPDNQPQHF
-	TRBJ2-3	-	TRBV9	TGTGCCAGCAGCGTCGCCCACTCTAGCACAGATACGCAGTATTTT	CASSVAHSSTDTQYF
-	TRBJ2-3	TRBD2	TRBV20-1	TGCAGTGCTAAGACTAGCGGGGGAACAGATACGCAGTATTTT	CSAKTSGGTDTQYF
-	TRBJ2-1	-	TRBV19	TGTGCCAGTAGTATAAGGTCGGAACAGTTCTTC	CASSIRSEQFF
-	TRBJ2-7	-	TRBV4-1	TGCGCCAGCAGCCAAGCCCAGGGTACCAACGAGCAGTACTTC	CASSQAQGTNEQYF
-	TRBJ2-3	TRBD2	TRBV11-2	TGTGCCAGCAGCTTAGAGCGGGGGTTCACAGATACGCAGTATTTT	CASSLERGFTDTQYF
few	TRBJ1-1	-	TRBV3-1	TGTGCCAGCAGCCAAGATGAGATGGGCTTCTCATCTGTCACTGAAGCTTTCTTT	CASSQDEMGFSSVTEAFF
few	TRBJ2-1	-	TRBV13	TGTGCCAGCAGCCCGGGACCGAAAAAGGGCAATGAGCAGTTCTTC	CASSPGPKKGNEQFF
-	TRBJ2-3	TRBD2	TRBV12-3/TRBV12-4	TGTGCCAGCAGGACTAGCGGCGCAGATACGCAGTATTTT	CASRTSGADTQYF
-	TRBJ2-3	TRBD2	TRBV7-6	TGTGCCAGCAGCCCCCTAGCGGGCGCAAGCACAGATACGCAGTATTTT	CASSPLAGASTDTQYF
-	TRBJ2-7	TRBD1	TRBV12-3/TRBV12-4	TGTGCCAGCAGGACGGGACAGGGGGCGGGGGAGCAGTACTTC	CASRTGQGAGEQYF
-	TRBJ1-1	-	TRBV15	TGTGCCACCGCGCCGGGGCGGGTGGGTGAAGCTTTCTTT	CATAPGRVGEAFF
-	TRBJ2-3	-	TRBV7-6	TGTGCCAGCAGCCGCCCTTACGATACGCAGTATTTT	CASSRPYDTQYF
few	TRBJ2-1	TRBD1	TRBV29-1	TGCAGCGTTGACAGGGGGCTATACAATGAGCAGTTCTTC	CSVDRGLYNEQFF
-	TRBJ1-1	TRBD1	TRBV5-5	TGTGCCAGCAGTACGAACCGGGACAGGGTCACTGAAGCTTTCTTT	CASSTNRDRVTEAFF
-	TRBJ2-2	-	TRBV7-2	TGTGCCAGCAGCTTTACTCCAGGGGCCGGGGAGCTGTTTTTT	CASSFTPGAGELFF
-	TRBJ2-3	-	TRBV12-3/TRBV12-4	TGCCCCGTTCGGGGGACCCGCACAGATACGCAGTATTTT	CPVRGTRTDTQYF
few	TRBJ2-5	TRBD1	TRBV24-1	TGTGCCACCAGTAGCGGACAGGGCGAAGAGACCCAGTACTTC	CATSSGQGEETQYF
few	TRBJ2-2	-	TRBV10-3	TGTGCCATCAGGAAGGGGGGAATGGACACCGGGGAGCTGTTTTTT	CAIRKGGMDTGELFF
many	TRBJ2-7	-	TRBV12-3/TRBV12-4	TGTGCCAGCAGCTTGACAGGCTACGAGCAGTACTTC	CASSLTGYEQYF
-	TRBJ2-1	TRBD1	TRBV5-1	TGCGCCAGCAGCTTACAGGGGGCTATGGATGAGCAGTTCTTC	CASSLQGAMDEQFF
many	TRBJ2-3	TRBD2	TRBV9	TGTGCCAGCAGCACTAGCGGGCGGCCGGATACGCAGTATTTT	CASSTSGRPDTQYF
-	TRBJ1-2	-	TRBV28	TGTGCCAGCAGTTTATTCACAGGGTATAACTATGGCTACACCTTC	CASSLFTGYNYGYTF
-	TRBJ1-2	-	TRBV5-1	TGCGCCAGCAGCTTCCCCGAAGGGGCTCCCCTATATGGCTACACCTTC	CASSFPEGAPLYGYTF
-	TRBJ2-1	TRBD2	TRBV20-1	TGCAGTGCCAGAGATAGCGGGGGGGCAAATGAGCAGTTCTTC	CSARDSGGANEQFF
few	TRBJ1-1	TRBD1	TRBV6-5	TGTGCCAGCAGTCAGACAGGGCGGACTGAAGCTTTCTTT	CASSQTGRTEAFF
-	TRBJ1-1	-	TRBV4-3	TGCGCCAGCAGCCGGACTCTGAACACTGAAGCTTTCTTT	CASSRTLNTEAFF
-	TRBJ1-2	-	TRBV5-1	TGCGCCAGCAGCTTACAGGTAGCTAACTATGGCTACACCTTC	CASSLQVANYGYTF
-	TRBJ1-1	-	TRBV6-1	TGTGCCAGCGGGGACACTGAAGCTTTCTTT	CASGDTEAFF
few	TRBJ2-7	TRBD1	TRBV11-2	TGTGCCAGCAGCTTTGGGACAGCCCTCTACGAGCAGTACTTC	CASSFGTALYEQYF
many	TRBJ2-2	TRBD2	TRBV9	TGTGCCTCCCGCGGGGGGAACACCGGGGAGCTGTTTTTT	CASRGGNTGELFF
-	TRBJ2-1	-	TRBV4-1	TGCGCCAGCAGCCAACCCGTCGGTGGGGCACGCATCGGCAATGAGCAGTTCTTC	CASSQPVGGARIGNEQFF
few	TRBJ1-2	-	TRBV6-1	TGTGCCAGCAGTGACCCCCCGATCCCGAAGGACGGCTACACCTTC	CASSDPPIPKDGYTF
few	TRBJ1-1	-	TRBV5-1	TGCGCCAGCAGCGGCGAGGGTGGGACTGAAGCTTTCTTT	CASSGEGGTEAFF
-	TRBJ2-7	-	TRBV12-3/TRBV12-4	TGTGCCAGCAGCACCGGGTCCTACGCCGAGCAGTACTTC	CASSTGSYAEQYF
-	TRBJ2-3	-	TRBV29-1	TGCAGCGTTGAAGACAGGGCCGTTACGTATACGCAGTATTTT	CSVEDRAVTYTQYF
-	TRBJ1-1	TRBD1	TRBV12-5	TGTGCTAGTGGTTTGGTATCCGGGGACAGGGCCACTGAAGCTTTCTTT	CASGLVSGDRATEAFF
few	TRBJ1-1	-	TRBV19	TGTGCCAGTAGGATGACCGGGGGGCCCCTGGGCACTGAAGCTTTCTTT	CASRMTGGPLGTEAFF
many	TRBJ2-3	-	TRBV5-1	TGCGCCAGCAGCTCGACAGGGAGGGGTTCAGATACGCAGTATTTT	CASSSTGRGSDTQYF
-	TRBJ2-5	TRBD1	TRBV7-2	TGTGCCAGCAGCCCCTATCGGGGCAGGGGGCGCGAGACCCAGTACTTC	CASSPYRGRGRETQYF
few	TRBJ2-5	-	TRBV7-2	TGTGCCAGCAGCAGCAATAGGGGGAGCCAAGAGACCCAGTACTTC	CASSSNRGSQETQYF
-	TRBJ2-3	-	TRBV7-3	TGTGCCAGCAGCCTTGGGGTCATGGGGGGTACGCAGTATTTT	CASSLGVMGGTQYF